This paragraph covers one TCR beta chain sequence. The record originates from a study of blood T cell repertoires in COVID-19. The wider study: Both acute and convalescent COVID-19 samples were obtained from the United States, Italy and Spain. Nucleic acid was either cDNA or gDNA, and it came from T cells, B-cell-depleted T cells, or PBMCs.

CDR3 size: 11 residues. The V gene's germline CDR1 is MNHEY and CDR2 SVGAGI. V shed 8 bases and J shed 5 bases, with 7 bases lying between them. Authors' data handling: Amplification with reference gene primers provided the estimates of nucleated cell counts. Sequencing used immunoSEQ multiplex PCR; TCRdb keeps in-frame clones, though not all of them. V and J calls and clone size are as listed in that table; D and trimming were resolved from the DNA. Of around 70,000 clones in the sample, just under 85% were seen once. Material: peripheral blood. The receptor's source is an older man with acute or convalescent COVID-19. This chain joins TRBV6-5 and TRBJ1-3; D unresolved. This CDR3 is CASADRNTIYF. The CDR3 DNA reads TGTGCCAGCGCCGACAGAAACACCATATATTTT.